This T cell receptor (beta chain) was recorded in a study of cytomegalovirus exposure and HLA in healthy donors. The wider study: There were over 350 genotyped donors. Of these, 81% fell in the genetic ancestry cluster associated with self-reported Caucasian donors.

This clone was picked up one time. Its specificity is unknown. With V trimmed by 5 bases and J by 1 base, 5 bases remained unmatched. The CDR3 is made up of 16 amino acids. Germline V lookup: CDR1 MDHEN, CDR2 SYDVKM. It was with 60 Vbeta and 13 Jbeta primers that the PCR ran. Clones were sequenced by immunoSEQ multiplex PCR, and TCRdb holds only the in-frame ones, with some missing. The sample lists some 130,000 clones, about 66% occurring once. Study observations and caveats: Donors were assumed by presence/absence analyses to have roughly uniform sequencing depth. What TCR beta sequences reportedly achieved was accurate prediction of HLA-A and HLA-B alleles in most subjects. Accounts indicate the classifier identified cytomegalovirus status with strong specificity and sensitivity.

V gene TRBV28 combines with J gene TRBJ2-7; 13 nucleotides match TRBD2. Sample: PBMCs. The source of this sequence is a human donor in good health. The CDR3 spells CASSLGLAGVSYEQYF. CDR3 in DNA: TGTGCCAGCAGTCTTGGACTAGCGGGAGTTTCCTACGAGCAGTACTTC.